The 6 T cell receptor beta chains below all came from one sample that was sequenced in a study of CD8+ T cells in alopecia areata. cDNA serving as the sequencing template came from extracted, reverse transcribed RNA. Profiling relied on immunoSEQ multiplex PCR, and the TCRdb table lists in-frame clones only, not all of them. The data contain around 190,000 clones, approximately 57% of them singletons. This sample's treatment: oral pan-JAK inhibitor, 5-10 mg twice daily. The specimen was CD4+ T cells sorted from blood, collected at week 24, from a patient treated with tofacitinib. The receptors originated from a human donor with alopecia areata.

J is TRBJ2-1 and V is TRBV5-1; D could derive from TRBD1 or TRBD2 (5 bases each). V lost 4 bases and J lost 6, with 14 bases in between. The V gene's germline CDR1 is SGHRS and CDR2 YFSETQ. The CDR3 has 14 residues. The CDR3, as DNA: TGCGCCAGCAGCACTAGACAGAACCCCAATGAGCAGTTCTTC. It codes for CASSTRQNPNEQFF.

The chain is built from TRBV5-1 and TRBJ2-2, with D unclear. The germline gives CDR1 SGHRS, CDR2 YFSETQ. The CDR3 consists of 15 residues. V lost 2 bases and J lost 1, with 9 bases in between. The CDR3 protein is CASSLPILNTGELFF. CDR3 bases: TGCGCCAGCAGCTTACCGATCTTGAACACCGGGGAGCTGTTTTTT.

This clone showed up just a few times. CDR3 DNA sequence: TGCAGCGTTACCTGGGACAGGAGGAACACTGAAGCTTTCTTT. Amino acids: CSVTWDRRNTEAFF. The chain recombines TRBV29-1 with TRBJ1-1; TRBD1 matches 8 bases. The J segment lost 1 base and the V segment lost 5 bases, leaving 6 bases of the junction unmatched. CDR1 and CDR2 from the germline V gene are SQVTM and ANQGSEA. This CDR3 is 14 amino acids long.

This clone was seen a few times. This chain uses TRBV19 with TRBJ1-2, with D hard to call. The CDR3 is 14 amino acids. CDR1 and CDR2 from the germline V gene are LNHDA and SQIVND (reference sequence). Deletions cut 5 bases from V and 6 bases from J, with 16 bases between. The CDR3 sequence is CASSLIARRDGYTF. CDR3 coding DNA: TGTGCCAGTAGTTTAATAGCCCGTCGCGATGGCTACACCTTC.

This clone was seen a few times. The same CDR3 also results from other DNA sequences found in this sample. V and J are TRBV29-1 and TRBJ2-2; D gene uncertain. Per the germline V gene, CDR1 is SQVTM and CDR2 is ANQGSEA. Trimming removed 4 bases at V and 4 bases at J, with 4 bases between. CDR3 length: 11 residues. In DNA form, the CDR3 reads TGCAGCGTTGGAGGCACCGGGGAGCTGTTTTTT. Protein product: CSVGGTGELFF.

V and J are TRBV7-2 and TRBJ2-1; 7 positions agree with TRBD1. This CDR3 contains 15 residues. Per the germline V gene, CDR1 is SGHTA and CDR2 is FQGNSA. Germline trimming cut 5 bases from V and 3 bases from J; bases unmatched to any gene: 7. The CDR3 DNA is TGTGCCAGCAGCCCGAGACAGGGAAACTACAATGAGCAGTTCTTC. Translated, it gives CASSPRQGNYNEQFF.